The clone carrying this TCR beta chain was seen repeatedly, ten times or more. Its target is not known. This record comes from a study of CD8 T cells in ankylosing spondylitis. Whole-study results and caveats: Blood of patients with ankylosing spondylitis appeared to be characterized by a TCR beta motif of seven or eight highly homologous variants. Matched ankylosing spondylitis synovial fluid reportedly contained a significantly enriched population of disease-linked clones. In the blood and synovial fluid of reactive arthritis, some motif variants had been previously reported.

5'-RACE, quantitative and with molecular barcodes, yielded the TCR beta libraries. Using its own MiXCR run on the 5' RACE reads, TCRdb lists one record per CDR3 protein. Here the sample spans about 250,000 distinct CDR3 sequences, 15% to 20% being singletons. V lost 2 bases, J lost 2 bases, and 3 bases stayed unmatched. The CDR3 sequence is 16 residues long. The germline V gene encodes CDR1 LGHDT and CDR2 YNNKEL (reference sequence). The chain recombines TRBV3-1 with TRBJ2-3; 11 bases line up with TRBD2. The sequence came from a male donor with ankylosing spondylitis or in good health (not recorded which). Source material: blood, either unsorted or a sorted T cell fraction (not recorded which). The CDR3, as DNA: TGTGCCAGCAGCCAACCGGGACTAGCGGACACAGATACGCAGTATTTT. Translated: CASSQPGLADTDTQYF.